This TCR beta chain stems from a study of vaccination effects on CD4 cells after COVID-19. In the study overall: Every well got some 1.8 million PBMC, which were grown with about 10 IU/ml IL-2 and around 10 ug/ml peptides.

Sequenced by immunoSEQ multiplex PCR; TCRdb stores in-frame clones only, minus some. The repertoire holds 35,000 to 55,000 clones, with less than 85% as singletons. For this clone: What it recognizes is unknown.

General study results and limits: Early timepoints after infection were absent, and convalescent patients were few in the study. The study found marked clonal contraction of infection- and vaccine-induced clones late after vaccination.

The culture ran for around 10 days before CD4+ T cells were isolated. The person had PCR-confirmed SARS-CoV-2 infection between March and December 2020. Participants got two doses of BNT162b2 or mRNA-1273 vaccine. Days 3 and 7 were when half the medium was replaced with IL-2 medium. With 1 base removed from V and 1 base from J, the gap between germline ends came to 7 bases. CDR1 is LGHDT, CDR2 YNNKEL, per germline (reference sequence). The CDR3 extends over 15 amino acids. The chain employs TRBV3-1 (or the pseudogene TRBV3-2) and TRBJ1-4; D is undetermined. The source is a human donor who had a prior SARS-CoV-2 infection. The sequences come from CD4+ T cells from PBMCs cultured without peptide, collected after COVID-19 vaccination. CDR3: CASSQVGGTNEKLFF. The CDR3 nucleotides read TGTGCCAGCAGCCAAGTCGGCGGAACTAATGAAAAACTGTTTTTT.